Below are 28 T cell receptor beta chains sequenced from a single sample in a study of CD8+ T cells in alopecia areata. cDNA serving as the sequencing template came from extracted, reverse transcribed RNA. The protocol was immunoSEQ multiplex PCR, while the TCRdb copy is restricted to in-frame clones and leaves out a portion. The sample comprises around 300,000 clones, 50% to 75% of which are singletons, and 0.9% to 0.95% rests with the top ten. Treatment noted: oral pan-JAK inhibitor, 5-10 mg twice daily. The source material was CD4+ T cells sorted from blood, sampled at approximately week 52, from a patient treated with tofacitinib. These receptors were obtained from a human donor with alopecia areata.

The gene calls are TRBV11-1 and TRBJ1-1, with a tentative D call TRBD1 (5 bases). CDR1 is SGHAT and CDR2 is FQDESV in the germline V gene (reference sequence). Trimming cost V 4 bases and J 1 base, with 7 bases left between them. CDR3 length: 13 amino acids. The CDR3 loop reads CASSWDGNTEAFF. CDR3 DNA: TGTGCCAGCAGCTGGGACGGGAACACTGAAGCTTTCTTT.

The chain carries TRBV4-3 and TRBJ2-3; the D is unclear. Germline CDR1 is LGHNA and CDR2 is YSLEER. This CDR3 spans 15 amino acids. Trimming took 0 bases from V and 0 from J, leaving 7 bases between them. The CDR3 is CASSQEVGSTDTQYF. DNA of the CDR3: TGCGCCAGCAGCCAAGAGGTGGGGAGCACAGATACGCAGTATTTT.

V and J are TRBV10-2 and TRBJ2-7; 7 bases fit TRBD1. Per germline, CDR1 WSHSY and CDR2 SAAADI. J was trimmed by 3 bases and V by 4 bases; bases with no gene match: 6. This CDR3 has 14 amino acids. The CDR3 region is CASSVQRDSYEQYF. The CDR3 DNA reads as TGCGCCAGCAGTGTGCAACGGGACAGCTACGAGCAGTACTTC.

The chain uses TRBV30 and TRBJ2-3; D remains ambiguous. Looked up from germline, CDR1 is GTSNPN and CDR2 is SVGIG (reference sequence). V dropped 3 bases and J dropped 7 bases, with 11 bases sitting between them. This CDR3 has 12 amino acids. This CDR3 is CAWSPNVNTQYF. The CDR3 DNA sequence: TGTGCCTGGAGCCCGAACGTAAATACGCAGTATTTT.

This clone turned up a few times. The gene calls are TRBV5-4 and TRBJ2-4; 7 nucleotides match TRBD1. V lost 0 bases and J lost 8; bases outside the gene matches: 5. The CDR3 loop spans 14 amino acids. Germline assignment: CDR1 SGHNT and CDR2 YYREEE (reference sequence). The CDR3 nucleotides read TGTGCCAGCAGCTTGGTTGGTCAGGGGGACATTCAGTACTTC. It encodes CASSLVGQGDIQYF.

This clone appeared a single time. The V call is TRBV9, the J call TRBJ1-4; D unclear. The germline V gene encodes CDR1 SGDLS and CDR2 YYNGEE. Trimming took off 0 bases at V and 0 bases at J, with 9 bases between the two ends. This CDR3 has 16 amino acids. The CDR3 sequence is CASSVDDVATNEKLFF. The CDR3, as DNA: TGTGCCAGCAGCGTAGATGATGTAGCAACTAATGAAAAACTGTTTTTT. Together with reference TRBV9 and TRBJ1-4, the CDR3 gives the full variable domain: DSGVTQTPKHLITATGQRVTLRCSPRSGDLSVYWYQQSLDQGLQFLIQYYNGEERAKGNILERFSAQQFPDLHSELNLSSLELGDSALYFCASSVDDVATNEKLFFGSGTQLSVL.

This clone showed up just once. V is TRBV30 and J is TRBJ2-7, with D perhaps TRBD1 (5 bases). CDR3 size: 13 residues. The germline V and J ends were trimmed by 6 bases and 2 bases, with 14 bases remaining between them. Per germline, CDR1 GTSNPN and CDR2 SVGIG (reference sequence). In DNA form, the CDR3 reads TGTGCCTGCACTACAGGTTCGACCTACGAGCAGTACTTC. Residues: CACTTGSTYEQYF.

V and J are TRBV6-1 and TRBJ1-1; TRBD1 is a possible D gene (5 bases). Germline V gene lookup returns CDR1 MNHNS and CDR2 SASEGT. Trimming left V 2 bases short and J 1 base short, with 14 bases between. This CDR3 contains 16 residues. The DNA of the CDR3 is TGTGCCAGCAGTGAACGCGAAGCAGGGTGGAACACTGAAGCTTTCTTT. This gives the protein CASSEREAGWNTEAFF.

Of note for this clone: This same CDR3 is encoded by further DNA sequences in the sample. The rearrangement uses TRBV7-9 and TRBJ1-2; D perhaps matches TRBD1 (6 bases). Per the germline V gene, CDR1 is SEHNR and CDR2 is FQNEAQ (reference sequence). Trimming took off 5 bases at V and 4 bases at J, with 8 bases between the two ends. The CDR3 has 12 amino acids. The chain's CDR3 is CASSPQGYGYTF. The CDR3 region has the DNA TGTGCCAGCAGCCCACAGGGCTATGGCTACACCTTC.

A few counts support this clone. The chain combines TRBV7-2 with TRBJ2-3; D not certain. Trimming left V 4 bases short and J 1 base short, with 9 bases between. CDR3 length: 14 residues. Germline V gives CDR1 SGHTA, CDR2 FQGNSA. The CDR3 loop reads CASSSNPGTDTQYF. In nucleotides, the CDR3 is TGTGCCAGCAGCTCTAACCCGGGCACAGATACGCAGTATTTT.

The rearrangement links TRBV7-2 to TRBJ2-2; the D gene could be TRBD1 or TRBD2 (6 bases each). Trimming removed 5 bases at V and 2 bases at J, with 9 bases between. The CDR3 is made up of 14 amino acids. Germline V lookup: CDR1 SGHTA, CDR2 FQGNSA. The CDR3 loop reads CASSRGPNTGELFF. In DNA form, the CDR3 reads TGTGCCAGCAGCCGGGGGCCTAACACCGGGGAGCTGTTTTTT.

The chain carries TRBV6-5 and TRBJ1-6, with no clear D. Trimming stripped 6 bases from V and 7 bases from J, with 16 bases between. Germline-derived CDR1 and CDR2 are MNHEY and SVGAGI. The CDR3 consists of 15 residues. CDR3 residues: CASSPMSTGNSPLHF. As DNA, the CDR3 is TGTGCCAGCAGCCCGATGAGTACGGGGAATTCACCCCTCCACTTT.

The CDR3 coding sequence is TGTGCCAGTAGTGCCCGAGAATTCAATCAGCCCCAGCATTTT. It encodes CASSAREFNQPQHF. V gene TRBV19 combines with J gene TRBJ1-5; D not certain. The germline gives CDR1 LNHDA, CDR2 SQIVND (reference sequence). The V end lost 5 bases, the J end lost 3 bases, and 11 bases lay between the germline ends. This CDR3 region has 14 residues. Full variable domain (outside the CDR3, taken from reference TRBV19 and TRBJ1-5): DGGITQSPKYLFRKEGQNVTLSCEQNLNHDAMYWYRQDPGQGLRLIYYSQIVNDFQKGDIAEGYSVSREKKESFPLTVTSAQKNPTAFYLCASSAREFNQPQHFGDGTRLSIL.

The chain couples TRBV2 to TRBJ1-4; TRBD1 agrees at 7 bases. The CDR3 has 15 residues. The V and J ends lost 4 bases and 3 bases, in that order; junction bases with no gene match: 5. Germline values: CDR1 SNHLY, CDR2 FYNNEI. The CDR3 loop is CASSAYRGPNEKLFF. CDR3 in DNA: TGTGCCAGCAGTGCATACAGGGGCCCTAATGAAAAACTGTTTTTT.

The chain is built from TRBV2 and TRBJ1-2; D unresolved. The germline CDR1 and CDR2 sequences are SNHLY and FYNNEI. Trimming cost V 6 bases and J 4 bases, with 9 bases left between them. The CDR3 length is 12 residues. The CDR3 coding sequence is TGTGCCAGCAGCGGGATCATCTATGGCTACACCTTC. Translated: CASSGIIYGYTF.

The rearrangement joins TRBV30 to TRBJ2-5, with D unclear. The CDR3 has 14 amino acids. CDR1 and CDR2 (germline): GTSNPN, SVGIG (reference sequence). V lost 1 base and J lost 7, with 16 bases in between. The CDR3, as DNA: TGTGCCTGGAGTGCCGGTCGCACATTAGGGACCCAGTACTTC. Translated, it gives CAWSAGRTLGTQYF.

The V and J genes are TRBV29-1 and TRBJ2-7; tentative D call: TRBD2 (5 bases). V lost 6 bases to trimming and J lost 3 bases, with 9 bases between them. The germline V gene encodes CDR1 SQVTM and CDR2 ANQGSEA. The CDR3 has 11 amino acids. The CDR3 nucleotides read TGCAGCGTCCGGGAACTCTACGAGCAGTACTTC. This translates into CSVRELYEQYF.

The rearrangement links TRBV4-3 to TRBJ1-4; D is unresolved. Germline lookup yields CDR1 LGHNA and CDR2 YSLEER. CDR3 length: 16 amino acids. V lost 0 bases to trimming and J lost 2 bases, with 10 bases between them. CDR3 protein: CASSQDSVLTNEKLFF. The CDR3, as DNA: TGCGCCAGCAGCCAAGATTCGGTTTTGACTAATGAAAAACTGTTTTTT.

V gene TRBV5-6 combines with J gene TRBJ2-5; D uncertain. CDR3 length: 12 residues. V was shortened by 0 bases and J by 7 bases, with 7 bases between the two germline ends. Germline V gives CDR1 SGHDT, CDR2 YYEEEE. CDR3 residues: CASSLAGRTQYF. DNA of the CDR3: TGTGCCAGCAGCTTGGCTGGGCGGACCCAGTACTTC.

The chain carries TRBV7-9 and TRBJ1-1; D gene uncertain. Germline V gives CDR1 SEHNR, CDR2 FQNEAQ (reference sequence). The CDR3 sequence is 17 residues long. Trimming stripped 5 bases from V and 1 base from J, with 20 bases between. Here the CDR3 DNA reads TGTGCCAGCAGCGCACAGTCCGGGCTCGGTAGGAACACTGAAGCTTTCTTT. This gives the protein CASSAQSGLGRNTEAFF.

This clone was counted only a few times. The chain links TRBV11-1 to TRBJ2-1; the match to TRBD2 covers 11 bases. Trimming removed 2 bases from V and 6 bases from J; junction bases left unmatched: 3. This CDR3 has 15 residues. The germline CDR1 and CDR2 sequences are SGHAT and FQDESV (reference sequence). The CDR3 reads CASSLLAGGRNEQFF. The CDR3 DNA reads as TGTGCCAGCAGCTTATTAGCGGGGGGGCGCAATGAGCAGTTCTTC.

The rearrangement uses TRBV5-1 and TRBJ2-1; a weak D match, TRBD1 (6 bases). V lost 5 bases, J lost 5 bases, and 14 bases lay in between. The CDR3 runs to 14 residues. Looked up from germline, CDR1 is SGHRS and CDR2 is YFSETQ. In DNA, the CDR3 is TGCGCCAGCAGTTTACAGGGATTGCACAATGAGCAGTTCTTC. Protein sequence: CASSLQGLHNEQFF.

The gene calls are TRBV7-2 and TRBJ2-5; no clear D. Germline loops: CDR1 SGHTA, CDR2 FQGNSA. Trimming left V 1 base short and J 4 bases short, with 13 bases between. This CDR3 spans 15 amino acids. The CDR3 coding sequence is TGTGCCAGCAGCTTAGTATGGGATCCTGGAGAGACCCAGTACTTC. It translates to CASSLVWDPGETQYF.

The CDR3 sequence: CASSFAGTTPSTDTQYF. Written as DNA, the CDR3 is TGTGCCAGCAGCTTCGCGGGCACAACCCCTAGCACAGATACGCAGTATTTT. The genes are TRBV7-9 and TRBJ2-3; tentatively, D is TRBD2 (5 bases). V lost 3 bases, J lost 0 bases, and 16 bases lay in between. Germline CDR1 is SEHNR and CDR2 is FQNEAQ (reference sequence). The CDR3 loop spans 17 amino acids.

The rearrangement links TRBV5-6 to TRBJ1-6, with D tentatively TRBD1 (6 bases). The V and J ends lost 7 bases and 10 bases respectively, with 18 bases between them. The CDR3 has 14 amino acids. Looked up from germline, CDR1 is SGHDT and CDR2 is YYEEEE. DNA of the CDR3: TGTGCCAGCGGCGTAGGGGGTATAAGATCACCCCTCCACTTT. It yields the protein CASGVGGIRSPLHF.

This chain joins TRBV27 and TRBJ1-1; D unclear. CDR1 MNHEY and CDR2 SMNVEV come from the germline V gene (reference sequence). The CDR3 sequence is 13 residues long. V lost 6 bases and J lost 7, with 15 bases in between. CDR3 coding DNA: TGTGCCAGCAGCCCCTTACATGTTGGTGAAGCTTTCTTT. It encodes CASSPLHVGEAFF.

The chain combines TRBV2 with TRBJ2-4; 7 bases align to TRBD1. Germline lookup yields CDR1 SNHLY and CDR2 FYNNEI. This CDR3 region has 17 residues. V lost 4 bases, J lost 2 bases, and 11 bases stayed unmatched. The CDR3 nucleotides read TGTGCCAGCAGTGCCCGAGAACAGGGGCTAACCAAAAACATTCAGTACTTC. This sequence encodes CASSAREQGLTKNIQYF.

The chain employs TRBV10-3 and TRBJ1-5; D remains unclear. The germline V and J ends were trimmed by 3 bases and 9 bases, with 9 bases remaining between them. The germline gives CDR1 ENHRY, CDR2 SYGVKD. This CDR3 has 12 amino acids. The DNA for the CDR3 is TGTGCCATCAGTGAAGACCCTTGGCCCCAGCATTTT. It specifies CAISEDPWPQHF.